This TCR beta chain was identified in a study of spatial heterogeneity in lung cancer (dated by TCRdb to the late 2010s). For the study in its entirety: Beta-chain transcripts were consistently detected in greater numbers than alpha-chain transcripts, which likely reflected higher beta-chain transcript abundance. In non-small cell lung cancer, the study made a quantitative comparison of TCR alpha and beta repertoires among multiple tumor regions, matched nontumor lung and blood. The study linked features of the TCR repertoire to counts of nonsynonymous mutations, which were determined by whole-exome sequencing of tumor tissue. In tumor regions, TCR transcript counts showed a strong correlation with a T cell transcriptional module score from matched bulk RNA-seq. At surgery, both alpha and beta chains were TCR-sequenced in some 220 tumor regions, fewer than 80 matched nontumor lung samples and around 50 PBMC samples. In the raw uncorrected reads, each unique combination of TCR and UMI appeared more than ten times on average.

Summary of the overall study and its limitations: TCR-seq was estimated to cover only approximately 6.3% of tumor T cells for alpha chains and around 12% for beta chains. The number of expanded intratumoral alpha and beta TCRs correlated with the tumor nonsynonymous mutation count. Counts of ubiquitous and regional expanded TCRs correlated with counts of ubiquitous and regional nonsynonymous mutations, respectively. Confirming at a functional level the hypothesis that regional TCRs recognize regional mutations was considered to require additional single-cell paired TCR alpha and beta sequencing.

Library method: 5' RACE. The data were produced on a NextSeq 500. To allow correction of PCR and sequencing errors, the TCR library protocol tagged every TCR cDNA molecule with a unique molecular identifier. As for how the authors treated the data: TCR identification, UMI-based error correction and CDR3 extraction were performed with Decombinator tools. TCRs above a frequency of 2 per 1,000, corresponding to the top 1% of the tumor frequency distribution, were defined as expanded. Expanded tumor TCRs were classed as regional if statistically deemed absent (corrected P<0.05) from at least one tumor region, otherwise ubiquitous. Rényi diversity was computed with the R vegan package after subsampling each repertoire 100 times to 5,000 TCRs. To build CDR3 similarity networks, amino acid triplet string-kernel similarity was used, and CDR3s were connected when their pairwise similarity was above 0.82. TCRdb reran the public reads through fastp at Q25 and MiXCR, keeping productive beta chains. Rows with one shared CDR3 protein collapse into an entry with the most common genes and DNA. TCRdb's processing, not the authors' own work, is the source of the V and J calls. The sample table contains 11,000 or so distinct CDR3 sequences; only one count was recorded for 13% to 15% of them. The top ten clones comprise around 15% of the sample.

This clonotype was found many times. The clone's antigen remains unknown. No qualities accompany the bases; no much larger clone lies one base away. Per the publication, the time point label means: sample taken at primary tumor resection. Donors were around 69 patients with early-stage, untreated non-small cell lung cancer from the lung TRACERx cohort. For TCR sequencing, whole RNA was extracted from tumor and nontumor lung tissue, or from cryopreserved PBMC samples, and no cell sorting was done. Patients were selected for TCR sequencing only if sufficient RNA was available from at least two tumor regions. Before being selected, tumor and adjacent nontumor lung specimens were reviewed by a lung pathologist. The specimen was lung tumor tissue, collected at surgery. The origin of this receptor is a male donor with early-stage non-small cell lung cancer.

CDR3 reads: CATSDPQGSNTGELFF. The DNA is TGTGCCACCAGTGATCCACAGGGATCGAACACCGGGGAGCTGTTTTTT. The rearranged chain carries TRBV24-1 and TRBJ2-2; tentative D gene TRBD1, with 6 bases matching. The CDR1 and CDR2 encoded by the germline V gene are KGHDR and SFDVKD. V is pared back by 3 bases and J by 0 bases, with 10 bases lying between the germline termini. Spanning cysteine to phenylalanine, the CDR3 consists of 16 amino acids. Solely the CDR3 DNA is kept, with 48 bases framed from the first base.